Each of the 4 T cell receptor beta chains below was sequenced from the same sample in a study of early T cells in non-severe SARS-CoV-2 infection (dated by TCRdb to about 2021). Library generation was performed with 5' RACE. Sequencing used a NextSeq 500. In-frame beta chains were kept once TCRdb had trimmed the public reads at Q25 with fastp and called clones with MiXCR. One record per CDR3 amino acid sequence lists the most common genes and DNA. Across this sample there are over 45,000 distinct CDR3 sequences, with approximately 15% seen only once. The top ten constitute roughly 4.3% of the sample. Specimen: whole blood, collected at baseline. These receptors all stem from an adult who was a healthcare worker with PCR-confirmed SARS-CoV-2 infection or an uninfected control (not recorded which).

This clonotype has just a few counts. One end of the junction varies from germline; a read error may be responsible. The chain links TRBV2 to TRBJ2-7; perhaps TRBD2 as D (6 bases). The germline V gene encodes CDR1 SNHLY and CDR2 FYNNEI. CDR3 length: 13 amino acids. The CDR3 sequence: CASSVPSAYEQYF. The CDR3 DNA reads TGTGCCAGTAGTGTGCCTAGCGCCTACGAGCAGTACTTC.

This clonotype was found a few times. The chain recombines TRBV12-3 or TRBV12-4 with TRBJ2-7; D gene ambiguous. Trimming removed 1 base at V and 6 bases at J, with 7 bases between. The CDR3 runs 12 residues. CDR3 DNA sequence: TGTGCCAGCAGTTTAGTCCCGTCCGAGCAGTACTTC. It encodes CASSLVPSEQYF.

This clonotype has at least ten counts. The rearrangement links TRBV11-1 to TRBJ2-7; TRBD2 might be the D (5 bases). The CDR3 has 12 residues. V was trimmed by 0 bases and J by 5 bases, leaving 5 bases between them. Germline CDR1 and CDR2: SGHAT and FQDESV (reference sequence). CDR3 amino acids: CASSLAGDEQYF. Written as DNA, the CDR3 is TGTGCCAGCAGCTTAGCGGGAGACGAGCAGTACTTC.

This clonotype was picked up a small number of times. The chain carries TRBV27 and TRBJ1-1, with a tentative D call TRBD1 (5 bases). This CDR3 spans 12 amino acids. V shed 5 bases and J shed 5 bases, with 9 bases lying between them. Germline loops: CDR1 MNHEY, CDR2 SMNVEV (reference sequence). DNA for the CDR3: TGTGCCAGCAGTCACGGGGGGACTGAAGCTTTCTTT. Translated, it gives CASSHGGTEAFF.